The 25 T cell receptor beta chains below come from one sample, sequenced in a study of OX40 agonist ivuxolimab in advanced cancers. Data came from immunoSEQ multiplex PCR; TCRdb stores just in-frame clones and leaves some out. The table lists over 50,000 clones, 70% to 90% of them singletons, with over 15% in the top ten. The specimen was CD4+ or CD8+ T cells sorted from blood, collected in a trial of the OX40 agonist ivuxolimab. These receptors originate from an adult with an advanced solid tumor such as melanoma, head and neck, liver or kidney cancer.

CDR3 nucleotide sequence: TGTGCCAGCAGCTTAGCGGTGGCGGGAGGGCCCTCAGATACGCAGTATTTT. It is translated as CASSLAVAGGPSDTQYF. The genes are TRBV7-8 and TRBJ2-3, with 9 bases fitting TRBD2. The CDR3 loop spans 17 amino acids. Unmatched junction bases numbered 8, after V lost 0 bases and J lost 4 bases. Germline values: CDR1 SGHVS, CDR2 FQNEAQ.

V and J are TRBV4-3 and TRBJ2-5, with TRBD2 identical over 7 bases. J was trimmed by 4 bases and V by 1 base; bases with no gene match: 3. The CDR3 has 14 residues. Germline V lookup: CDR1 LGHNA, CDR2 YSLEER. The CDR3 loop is CASSQGLATETQYF. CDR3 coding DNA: TGCGCCAGCAGCCAAGGACTAGCCACAGAGACCCAGTACTTC.

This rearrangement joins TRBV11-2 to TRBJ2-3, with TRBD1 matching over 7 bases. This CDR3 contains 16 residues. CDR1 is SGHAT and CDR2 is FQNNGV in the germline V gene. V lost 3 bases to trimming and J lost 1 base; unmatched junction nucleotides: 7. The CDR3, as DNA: TGTGCCAGCAGCTTCGGCCGTACAGGGGGCACAGATACGCAGTATTTT. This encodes CASSFGRTGGTDTQYF.

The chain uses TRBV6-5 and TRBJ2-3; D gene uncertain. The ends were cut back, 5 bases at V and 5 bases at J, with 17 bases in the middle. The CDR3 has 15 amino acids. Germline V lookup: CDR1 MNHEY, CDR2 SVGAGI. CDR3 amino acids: CASSPSSQVRDTQYF. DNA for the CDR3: TGTGCCAGCAGTCCAAGCAGTCAAGTAAGAGATACGCAGTATTTT.

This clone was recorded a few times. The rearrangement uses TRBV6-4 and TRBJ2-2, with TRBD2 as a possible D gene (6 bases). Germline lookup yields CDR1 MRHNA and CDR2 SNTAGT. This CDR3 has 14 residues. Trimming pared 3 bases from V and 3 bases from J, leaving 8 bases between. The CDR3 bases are TGTGCCAGCAGTGAGGAGGGGCACACCGGGGAGCTGTTTTTT. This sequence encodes CASSEEGHTGELFF.

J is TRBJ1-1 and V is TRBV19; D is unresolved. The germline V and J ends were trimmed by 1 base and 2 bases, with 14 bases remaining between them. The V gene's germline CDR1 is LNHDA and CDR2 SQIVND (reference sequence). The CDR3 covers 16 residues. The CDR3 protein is CASSIGSQRINTEAFF. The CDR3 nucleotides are TGTGCCAGTAGTATAGGTAGCCAACGGATCAACACTGAAGCTTTCTTT.

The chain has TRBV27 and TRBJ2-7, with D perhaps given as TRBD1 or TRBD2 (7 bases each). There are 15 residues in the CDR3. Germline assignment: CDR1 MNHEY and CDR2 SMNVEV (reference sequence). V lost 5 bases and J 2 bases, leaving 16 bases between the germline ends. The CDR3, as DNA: TGTGCCAGCAGTGGGACAGCTCGGGGGGCCTACGAGCAGTACTTC. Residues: CASSGTARGAYEQYF.

The CDR3 DNA sequence: TGTGCCAGCAGTGCTCTAGAGGGGAGACTATCAGATAGCGGTGGCTACACCTTC. This codes for CASSALEGRLSDSGGYTF. This chain connects TRBV27 to TRBJ1-2; a possible D gene is TRBD1 (5 bases). Trimming cost V 5 bases and J 7 bases, with 29 bases left between them. This CDR3 is 18 amino acids long. Germline lookup yields CDR1 MNHEY and CDR2 SMNVEV (reference sequence).

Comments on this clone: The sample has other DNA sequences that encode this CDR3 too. In DNA, the CDR3 is TGTGCCAGCAGTGCTGAGTTTGAAGCGGACCGAGCAACTAATGAAAAACTGTTTTTT. Residues: CASSAEFEADRATNEKLFF. The J gene is TRBJ1-4, the V gene TRBV2; D is undetermined. V shed 4 bases and J shed 0 bases, with 21 bases lying between them. This CDR3 spans 19 amino acids. Germline V CDR1 and CDR2: SNHLY, FYNNEI.

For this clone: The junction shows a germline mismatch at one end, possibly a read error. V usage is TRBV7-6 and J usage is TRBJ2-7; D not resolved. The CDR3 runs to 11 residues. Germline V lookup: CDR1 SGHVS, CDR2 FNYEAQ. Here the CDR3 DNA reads TGTGCCAGCAGCTTAGCCCTCCTCCGGAACTTC. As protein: CASSLALLRNF.

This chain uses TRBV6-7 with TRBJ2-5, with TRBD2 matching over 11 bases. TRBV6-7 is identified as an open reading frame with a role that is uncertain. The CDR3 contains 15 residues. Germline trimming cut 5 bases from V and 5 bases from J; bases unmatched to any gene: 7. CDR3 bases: TGTGCCAGCAGTCTAGCGGGAGGCCCACGGGAGACCCAGTACTTC. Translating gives CASSLAGGPRETQYF.

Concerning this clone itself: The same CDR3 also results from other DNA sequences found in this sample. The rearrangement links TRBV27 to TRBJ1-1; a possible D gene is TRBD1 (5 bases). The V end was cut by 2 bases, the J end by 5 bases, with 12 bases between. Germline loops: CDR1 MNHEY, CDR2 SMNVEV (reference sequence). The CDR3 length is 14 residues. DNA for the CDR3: TGTGCCAGCAGTTTAGAAGGTGGGGGTACTGAAGCTTTCTTT. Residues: CASSLEGGGTEAFF.

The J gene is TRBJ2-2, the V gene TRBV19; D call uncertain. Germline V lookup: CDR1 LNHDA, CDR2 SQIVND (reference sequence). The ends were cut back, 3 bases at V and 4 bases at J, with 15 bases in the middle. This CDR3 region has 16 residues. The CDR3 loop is CASSMSRFPTTGELFF. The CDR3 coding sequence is TGTGCCAGTAGTATGAGTCGCTTCCCGACCACCGGGGAGCTGTTTTTT.

The CDR3 DNA reads TGTGCCAGCAGTGATGTGGGAGGGCCCGGTGAGCAGTTCTTC. This gives the protein CASSDVGGPGEQFF. V usage is TRBV25-1 and J usage is TRBJ2-1, with TRBD2 identical over 7 bases. CDR1 is MGHDK, CDR2 SYGVNS, per germline. The ends lost 3 bases at V and 9 bases at J; junction bases unmatched: 8. The CDR3 sequence is 14 residues long.

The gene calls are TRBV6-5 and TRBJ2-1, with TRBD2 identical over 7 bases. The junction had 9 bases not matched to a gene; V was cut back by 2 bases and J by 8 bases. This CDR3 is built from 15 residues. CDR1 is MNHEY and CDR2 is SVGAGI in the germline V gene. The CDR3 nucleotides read TGTGCCAGCAGTTACAGACTAGCAAATGTCTATGAGCAGTTCTTC. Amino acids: CASSYRLANVYEQFF.

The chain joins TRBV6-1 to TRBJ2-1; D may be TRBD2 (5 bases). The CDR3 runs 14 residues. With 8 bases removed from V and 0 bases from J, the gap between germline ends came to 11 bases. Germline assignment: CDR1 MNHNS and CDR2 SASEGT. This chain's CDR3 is CASPRDHSYNEQFF. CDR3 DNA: TGTGCCAGCCCACGGGATCACTCCTACAATGAGCAGTTCTTC.

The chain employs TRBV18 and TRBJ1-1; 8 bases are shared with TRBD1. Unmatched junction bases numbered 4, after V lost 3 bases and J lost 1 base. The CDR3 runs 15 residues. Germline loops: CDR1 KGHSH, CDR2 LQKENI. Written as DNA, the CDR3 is TGTGCCAGCTCACCGACAGGGGACTGGAACACTGAAGCTTTCTTT. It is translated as CASSPTGDWNTEAFF.

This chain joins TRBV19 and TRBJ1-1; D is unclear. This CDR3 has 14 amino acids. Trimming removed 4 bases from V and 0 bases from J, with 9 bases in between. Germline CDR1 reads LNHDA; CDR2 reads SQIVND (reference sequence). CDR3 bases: TGTGCCAGTAGTAGCCGACCGCTGAACACTGAAGCTTTCTTT. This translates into CASSSRPLNTEAFF.

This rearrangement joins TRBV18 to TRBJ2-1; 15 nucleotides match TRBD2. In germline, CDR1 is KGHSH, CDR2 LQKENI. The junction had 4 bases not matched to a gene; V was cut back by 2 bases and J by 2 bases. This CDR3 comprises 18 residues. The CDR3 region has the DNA TGTGCCAGCTCACCATGGGGACTAGCGGGAGGTACCTACAATGAGCAGTTCTTC. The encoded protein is CASSPWGLAGGTYNEQFF. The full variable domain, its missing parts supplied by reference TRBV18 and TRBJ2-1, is NAGVMQNPRHLVRRRGQEARLRCSPMKGHSHVYWYRQLPEEGLKFMVYLQKENIIDESGMPKERFSAEFPKEGPSILRIQQVVRGDSAAYFCASSPWGLAGGTYNEQFFGPGTRLTVL.

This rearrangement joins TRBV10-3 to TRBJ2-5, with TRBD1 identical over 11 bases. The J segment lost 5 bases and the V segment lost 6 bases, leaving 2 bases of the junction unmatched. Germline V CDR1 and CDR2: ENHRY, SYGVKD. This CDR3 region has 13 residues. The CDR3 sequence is CAIRDRGLETQYF. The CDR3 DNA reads TGTGCCATCAGGGACAGGGGGCTTGAGACCCAGTACTTC.

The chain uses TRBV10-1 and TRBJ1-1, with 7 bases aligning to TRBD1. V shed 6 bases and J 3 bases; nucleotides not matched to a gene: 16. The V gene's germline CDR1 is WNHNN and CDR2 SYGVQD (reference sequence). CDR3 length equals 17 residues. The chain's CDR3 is CASSDGQGVKHDTEAFF. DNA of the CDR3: TGCGCCAGCAGCGACGGGCAGGGGGTAAAGCATGACACTGAAGCTTTCTTT.

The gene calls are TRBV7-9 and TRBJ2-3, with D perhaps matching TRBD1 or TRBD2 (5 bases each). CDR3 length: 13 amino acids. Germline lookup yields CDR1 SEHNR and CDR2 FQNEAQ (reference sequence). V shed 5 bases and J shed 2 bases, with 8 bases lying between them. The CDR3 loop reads CASSLGTTDTQYF. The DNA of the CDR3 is TGTGCCAGCAGCCTAGGGACCACAGATACGCAGTATTTT.

The CDR3 is CASSGGKVAFF. The CDR3 DNA reads as TGTGCCAGCAGCGGGGGCAAAGTAGCTTTCTTT. The genes are TRBV11-3 and TRBJ1-1; possible D gene TRBD1, 6 bases. CDR1 and CDR2 (germline): SGHNT, YENEEA. The V end was cut by 5 bases, the J end by 10 bases, with 11 bases between. This CDR3 contains 11 residues.

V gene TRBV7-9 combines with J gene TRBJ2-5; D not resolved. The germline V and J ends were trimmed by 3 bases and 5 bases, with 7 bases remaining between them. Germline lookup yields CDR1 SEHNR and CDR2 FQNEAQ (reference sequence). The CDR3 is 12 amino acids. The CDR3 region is CASSFSGETQYF. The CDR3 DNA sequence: TGTGCCAGCAGCTTTTCTGGGGAGACCCAGTACTTC.

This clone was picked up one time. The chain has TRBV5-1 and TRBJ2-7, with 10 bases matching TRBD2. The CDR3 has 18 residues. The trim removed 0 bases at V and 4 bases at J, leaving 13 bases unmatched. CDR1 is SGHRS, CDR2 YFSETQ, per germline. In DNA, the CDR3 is TGCGCCAGCAGCTTGGGGGGAGGCCTAGCGGGAGCCGAATACGAGCAGTACTTC. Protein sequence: CASSLGGGLAGAEYEQYF.